Shown below are 20 T cell receptor beta chains from a single sample sequenced in a study of blood T cell repertoires in COVID-19. TCRdb's table, derived via immunoSEQ multiplex PCR, lists solely in-frame clones and lacks some. Of about 210,000 clones listed, roughly 94% were seen once; the top ten hold around 1.2%. Source material: peripheral blood. The receptors come from a young man with acute or convalescent COVID-19.

The chain links TRBV11-2 to TRBJ2-2, with 8 positions matching TRBD1. The CDR3 loop spans 16 amino acids. Germline assignment: CDR1 SGHAT and CDR2 FQNNGV. V lost 2 bases to trimming and J lost 5 bases; unmatched junction nucleotides: 7. CDR3 bases: TGTGCCAGCAGCTTATGGACAGGGTCTAGTACCGGGGAGCTGTTTTTT. Translating it yields CASSLWTGSSTGELFF.

Details on this clone: Distinct nucleotide sequences in the sample also encode this CDR3. The chain carries TRBV28 and TRBJ1-2, with unresolved D. Between the trimmed V and J ends, which lost 4 bases and 2 bases, there was a span of 5 bases. CDR3 length: 12 residues. Germline CDR1 reads MDHEN; CDR2 reads SYDVKM. As DNA, the CDR3 is TGTGCCAGCAGTTCCTCCAACTATGGCTACACCTTC. It encodes CASSSSNYGYTF.

This rearrangement joins TRBV6-5 to TRBJ2-7; D perhaps matches TRBD2 (6 bases). Germline V gene sequence: CDR1 MNHEY, CDR2 SVGAGI. Trimming cost V 7 bases and J 3 bases, with 16 bases left between them. The CDR3 consists of 14 residues. The CDR3 loop reads CASTFWDLGYEQYF. For the CDR3, the DNA is TGTGCCAGCACGTTCTGGGACTTGGGCTACGAGCAGTACTTC.

This chain uses TRBV28 with TRBJ1-5, with TRBD1 matching over 8 bases. After removal of 3 bases from V and 1 base from J, the junction contained 14 bases not matched to a gene. The CDR3 is made up of 19 amino acids. Per the germline V gene, CDR1 is MDHEN and CDR2 is SYDVKM. The CDR3 nucleotides are TGTGCCAGCAGTTTCCCCAGAGGACAGGGCCTGGAAAGCAATCAGCCCCAGCATTTT. Translated, it gives CASSFPRGQGLESNQPQHF.

The J gene is TRBJ2-2, the V gene TRBV28, with D uncertain. The germline V and J ends were trimmed by 4 bases and 3 bases, with 12 bases remaining between them. The germline gives CDR1 MDHEN, CDR2 SYDVKM. The CDR3 spans 15 residues. The CDR3 spells CASSSPPSHTGELFF. Here the CDR3 DNA reads TGTGCCAGCAGTTCACCCCCGAGCCACACCGGGGAGCTGTTTTTT.

The chain combines TRBV5-1 with TRBJ1-2; D call uncertain. The V end lost 0 bases, the J end lost 4 bases, and 7 bases lay between the germline ends. The CDR3 runs 13 residues. CDR1 is SGHRS, CDR2 YFSETQ, per germline. The DNA of the CDR3 is TGCGCCAGCAGCTTGGGACTATCCTATGGCTACACCTTC. The encoded protein is CASSLGLSYGYTF.

The V gene is TRBV28, the J gene TRBJ1-1; 9 bases match TRBD1. The ends lost 8 bases at V and 3 bases at J; junction bases unmatched: 1. The CDR3 has 12 amino acids. The V gene's germline CDR1 is MDHEN and CDR2 SYDVKM. This CDR3 is CASWTGDTEAFF. For the CDR3, the DNA is TGTGCCAGCTGGACAGGGGACACTGAAGCTTTCTTT.

The V and J genes are TRBV19 and TRBJ2-7; 9 bases map to TRBD1. The CDR3 has 15 residues. CDR1 and CDR2 from the germline V gene are LNHDA and SQIVND (reference sequence). After removal of 3 bases from V and 3 bases from J, the junction contained 6 bases not matched to a gene. CDR3 sequence reads: CASSIGTGLFYEQYF. CDR3 nucleotides: TGTGCCAGTAGTATTGGGACAGGGTTGTTCTACGAGCAGTACTTC.

The chain couples TRBV28 to TRBJ1-6; the D is unclear. The CDR3 has 15 amino acids. Germline CDR1 reads MDHEN; CDR2 reads SYDVKM. The germline V and J ends were trimmed by 3 bases and 3 bases, with 9 bases remaining between them. The CDR3 sequence: CASSFEEYYNSPLHF. CDR3 in DNA: TGTGCCAGCAGTTTTGAGGAATACTATAATTCACCCCTCCACTTT.

This clone appeared a single time. The gene calls are TRBV6-5 and TRBJ2-3; the D is unclear. This CDR3 contains 15 residues. The V gene lost 4 bases and the J gene lost 0 bases, with 11 bases spanning the gap. Germline CDR1 MNHEY, CDR2 SVGAGI. The CDR3 coding sequence is TGTGCCAGCAGTTTTTCTATACCTAGCACAGATACGCAGTATTTT. Protein product: CASSFSIPSTDTQYF.

A single count supports this clone. This chain joins TRBV11-2 and TRBJ2-1; 7 nucleotides match TRBD1. The J segment lost 4 bases and the V segment lost 1 base, leaving 1 base of the junction unmatched. This CDR3 has 14 residues. In germline, CDR1 is SGHAT, CDR2 FQNNGV. CDR3 nucleotide sequence: TGTGCCAGCAGCTTAGGGGACAGTTACAATGAGCAGTTCTTC. As protein: CASSLGDSYNEQFF.

The CDR3 DNA sequence: TGCAGTGCTAGTGGGCGGGGGCCCTCCTACGAGCAGTACTTC. Translated, it gives CSASGRGPSYEQYF. This sequence joins TRBV20-1 and TRBJ2-7; D perhaps matches TRBD2 (7 bases). The CDR3 is 14 amino acids. Between the trimmed V and J ends, which lost 3 bases and 0 bases, there was a span of 12 bases. Germline V lookup: CDR1 DFQATT, CDR2 SNEGSKA (reference sequence).

This clone was seen once. This chain links TRBV19 with TRBJ1-5, with D unresolved. Germline V gene data show CDR1 as LNHDA and CDR2 as SQIVND (reference sequence). This CDR3 has 14 amino acids. V was trimmed by 0 bases and J by 3 bases, leaving 6 bases between them. The CDR3 nucleotides read TGTGCCAGTAGTATAGACAGAAACAATCAGCCCCAGCATTTT. It codes for CASSIDRNNQPQHF.

This sequence joins TRBV6-5 and TRBJ2-7, with D unclear. V was pared by 11 bases and J by 0 bases, with 17 bases between. CDR1 MNHEY and CDR2 SVGAGI come from the germline V gene. There are 14 residues in the CDR3. The DNA of the CDR3 is TGTGCCTCCCAAAGGAGCGCAGACTCCTACGAGCAGTACTTC. Protein: CASQRSADSYEQYF.

J is TRBJ1-1 and V is TRBV6-5; D possibly corresponds to TRBD1 (5 bases). V was clipped by 2 bases and J by 5 bases, with 18 bases between them. The CDR3 length is 16 residues. The germline CDR1 and CDR2 sequences are MNHEY and SVGAGI. CDR3 loop: CASSYRGVDGGTEAFF. CDR3 DNA: TGTGCCAGCAGTTACAGGGGTGTAGACGGGGGAACTGAAGCTTTCTTT.

V usage is TRBV29-1 and J usage is TRBJ2-7, with 9 bases that match TRBD1. The germline V gene has CDR1 SQVTM and CDR2 ANQGSEA. The length of the CDR3 is 15 residues. The V and J ends lost 3 bases and 0 bases, in that order; junction bases with no gene match: 6. CDR3 residues: CSVESSGQGSYEQYF. CDR3 nucleotides: TGCAGCGTTGAGTCCTCGGGACAGGGCTCCTACGAGCAGTACTTC.

This clone is a singleton in its sample. At one end the junction does not follow the germline gene, possibly because of a read error. V and J are TRBV28 and TRBJ2-1, with D uncertain. The V gene's germline CDR1 is MDHEN and CDR2 SYDVKM. This CDR3 has 13 residues. The CDR3 DNA reads as TGTGCCAGCAGTTCCCCGACACCACCCGCCCCGGTCTTC. Its translation: CASSSPTPPAPVF.

The CDR3 here is CASSITGITQPQHF. CDR3 DNA sequence: TGTGCCAGTAGTATAACGGGTATCACACAGCCCCAGCATTTT. J is TRBJ1-5 and V is TRBV19, with D uncertain. V was pared by 2 bases and J by 7 bases, with 12 bases between. CDR1 LNHDA and CDR2 SQIVND come from the germline V gene (reference sequence). The CDR3 length is 14 residues. Complete variable domain (other parts from reference TRBV19 and TRBJ1-5): DGGITQSPKYLFRKEGQNVTLSCEQNLNHDAMYWYRQDPGQGLRLIYYSQIVNDFQKGDIAEGYSVSREKKESFPLTVTSAQKNPTAFYLCASSITGITQPQHFGDGTRLSIL.

The chain joins TRBV19 to TRBJ2-1; D ambiguous. Trimming left V 5 bases short and J 7 bases short, with 15 bases between. CDR1 LNHDA and CDR2 SQIVND come from the germline V gene (reference sequence). CDR3 length: 14 amino acids. DNA for the CDR3: TGTGCCAGTAGTCAGGATTGGGCCAGGAATGAGCAGTTCTTC. It yields the protein CASSQDWARNEQFF.

This rearrangement joins TRBV7-9 to TRBJ2-1; 13 bases are shared with TRBD2. The CDR3 sequence is 16 residues long. The trim removed 3 bases at V and 5 bases at J, leaving 4 bases unmatched. Germline V gives CDR1 SEHNR, CDR2 FQNEAQ (reference sequence). The CDR3 spells CASSFRTSGRDNEQFF. Here the CDR3 DNA reads TGTGCCAGCAGCTTCCGGACTAGCGGGAGAGACAATGAGCAGTTCTTC.